This TCR beta chain was captured in a study of technical replicates of blood from several donors. Here immunoSEQ multiplex PCR was the method, and the copy in TCRdb shows in-frame clones only, minus some. The sample consists of fewer than 15,000 clones, roughly 94% of them appearing once. This CDR3 region has 18 residues. V lost 4 bases and J lost 9; bases outside the gene matches: 14. In germline, CDR1 is MNHNS, CDR2 SASEGT. The source material was PBMCs. This sequence originates from a human donor in good health. The rearrangement links TRBV6-1 to TRBJ2-1, with 14 bases aligning to TRBD2. In DNA, the CDR3 is TGTGCCAGCAGTGGAACAAGGAGGGGACTAGCGGGAGTAAGTGAGCAGTTCTTC. Translation gives CASSGTRRGLAGVSEQFF.